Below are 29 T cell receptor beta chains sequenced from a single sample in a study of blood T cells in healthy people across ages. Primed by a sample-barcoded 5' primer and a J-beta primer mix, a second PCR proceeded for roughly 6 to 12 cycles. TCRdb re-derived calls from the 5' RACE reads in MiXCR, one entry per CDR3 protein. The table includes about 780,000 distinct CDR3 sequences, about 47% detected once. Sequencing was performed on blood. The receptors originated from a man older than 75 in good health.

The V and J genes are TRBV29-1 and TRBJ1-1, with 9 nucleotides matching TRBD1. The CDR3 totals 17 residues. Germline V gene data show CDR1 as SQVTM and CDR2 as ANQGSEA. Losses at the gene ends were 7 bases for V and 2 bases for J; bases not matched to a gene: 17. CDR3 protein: CSACQLRGQGPNTEAFF. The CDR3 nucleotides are TGCAGCGCATGCCAGTTGAGAGGACAGGGGCCAAACACTGAAGCTTTCTTT.

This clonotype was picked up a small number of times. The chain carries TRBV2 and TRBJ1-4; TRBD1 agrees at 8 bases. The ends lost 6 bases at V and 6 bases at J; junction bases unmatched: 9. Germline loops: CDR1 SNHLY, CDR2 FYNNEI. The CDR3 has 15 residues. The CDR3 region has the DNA TGTGCCAGCAGCGGTACGACAGGGGTAGATGAAAAACTGTTTTTT. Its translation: CASSGTTGVDEKLFF.

The CDR3 reads CASRGLEIPPYEQYF. CDR3 bases: TGTGCCAGCAGGGGACTAGAGATCCCTCCCTACGAGCAGTACTTC. This chain uses TRBV2 with TRBJ2-7; 8 bases are a match to TRBD2. This CDR3 is 15 amino acids long. The germline gives CDR1 SNHLY, CDR2 FYNNEI. Trimming took 6 bases from V and 2 from J; bases not matched to a gene: 9.

The CDR3 here is CASSPEQGSSLAKNIQYF. The CDR3 bases are TGTGCCAGCAGCCCGGAACAGGGAAGTAGCTTAGCCAAAAACATTCAGTACTTC. The chain recombines TRBV3-1 with TRBJ2-4, with TRBD1 as a possible D gene (6 bases). The V and J ends lost 4 bases and 0 bases respectively, with 19 bases between them. Germline CDR1 and CDR2: LGHDT and YNNKEL (reference sequence). This CDR3 has 18 residues.

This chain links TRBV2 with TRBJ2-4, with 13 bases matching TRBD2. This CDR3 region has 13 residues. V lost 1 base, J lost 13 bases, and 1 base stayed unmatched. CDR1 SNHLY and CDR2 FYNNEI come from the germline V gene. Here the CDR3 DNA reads TGTGCCAGCAGTGAAGTACTAGCGGGGGGGCAGTACTTC. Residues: CASSEVLAGGQYF.

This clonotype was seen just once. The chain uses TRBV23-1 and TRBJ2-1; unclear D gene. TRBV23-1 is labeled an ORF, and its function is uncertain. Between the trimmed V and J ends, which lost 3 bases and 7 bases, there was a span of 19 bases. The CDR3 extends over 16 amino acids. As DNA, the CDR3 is TGCGCCAGCAGTCACCCGGAGTATTGGGCGTGGAATGAGCAGTTCTTC. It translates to CASSHPEYWAWNEQFF.

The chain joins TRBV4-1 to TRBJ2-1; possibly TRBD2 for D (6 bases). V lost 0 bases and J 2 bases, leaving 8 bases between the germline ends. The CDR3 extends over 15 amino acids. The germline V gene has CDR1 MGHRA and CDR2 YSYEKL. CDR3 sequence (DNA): TGCGCCAGCAGCCAAGATCCGGGAGCCTACAATGAGCAGTTCTTC. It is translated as CASSQDPGAYNEQFF.

The CDR3 reads CSATPPKGAEGEQFF. The CDR3 DNA sequence: TGCAGTGCCACACCCCCTAAGGGAGCGGAGGGTGAGCAGTTCTTC. J is TRBJ2-1 and V is TRBV20-1, with D possibly TRBD2 on 6 matching bases. The V end lost 6 bases, the J end lost 9 bases, and 24 bases lay between the germline ends. Germline V gene sequence: CDR1 DFQATT, CDR2 SNEGSKA (reference sequence). CDR3 length equals 15 residues.

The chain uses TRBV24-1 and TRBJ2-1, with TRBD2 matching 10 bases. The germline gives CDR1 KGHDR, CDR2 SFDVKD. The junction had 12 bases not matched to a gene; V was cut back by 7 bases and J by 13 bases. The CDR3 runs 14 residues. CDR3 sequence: CATSSSGSLETQFF. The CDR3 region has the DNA TGTGCCACCAGCTCTAGCGGGAGTTTAGAGACCCAGTTCTTC.

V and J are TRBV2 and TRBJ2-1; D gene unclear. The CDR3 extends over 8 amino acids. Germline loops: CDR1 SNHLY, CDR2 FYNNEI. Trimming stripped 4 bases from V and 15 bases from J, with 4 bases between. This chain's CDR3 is CASSGRFF. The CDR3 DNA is TGTGCCAGCAGTGGCCGGTTCTTC.

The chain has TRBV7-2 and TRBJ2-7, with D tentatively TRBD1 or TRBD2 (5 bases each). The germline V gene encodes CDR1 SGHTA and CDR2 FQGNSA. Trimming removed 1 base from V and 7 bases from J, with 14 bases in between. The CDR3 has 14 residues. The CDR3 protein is CASSLESGTNEQYF. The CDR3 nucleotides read TGTGCCAGCAGCTTAGAGTCCGGGACCAATGAGCAGTACTTC.

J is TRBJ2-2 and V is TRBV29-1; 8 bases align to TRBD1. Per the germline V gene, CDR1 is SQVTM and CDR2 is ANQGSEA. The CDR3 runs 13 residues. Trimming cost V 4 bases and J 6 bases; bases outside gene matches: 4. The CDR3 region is CSVVDRVSGELFF. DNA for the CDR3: TGCAGCGTTGTGGACAGGGTTTCCGGGGAGCTGTTTTTT.

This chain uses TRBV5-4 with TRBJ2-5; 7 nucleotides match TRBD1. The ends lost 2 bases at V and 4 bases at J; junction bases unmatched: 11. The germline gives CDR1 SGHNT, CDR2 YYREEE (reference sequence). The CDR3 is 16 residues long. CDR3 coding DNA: TGTGCCAGCAGCTTAGAAGGGGGCGAGGGGCCAGAGACCCAGTACTTC. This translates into CASSLEGGEGPETQYF.

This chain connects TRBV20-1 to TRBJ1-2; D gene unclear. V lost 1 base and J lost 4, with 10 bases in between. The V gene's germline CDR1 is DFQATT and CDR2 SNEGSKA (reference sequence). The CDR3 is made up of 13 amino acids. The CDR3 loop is CSARVSQPYGYTF. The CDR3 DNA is TGCAGTGCTAGAGTGAGCCAGCCCTATGGCTACACCTTC.

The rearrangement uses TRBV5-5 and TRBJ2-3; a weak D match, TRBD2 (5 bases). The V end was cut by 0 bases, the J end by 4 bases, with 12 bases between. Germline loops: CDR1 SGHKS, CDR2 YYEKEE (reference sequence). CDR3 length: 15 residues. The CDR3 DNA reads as TGTGCCAGCAGCTTGGGAGGGTTTGGGTCAGATACGCAGTATTTT. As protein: CASSLGGFGSDTQYF.

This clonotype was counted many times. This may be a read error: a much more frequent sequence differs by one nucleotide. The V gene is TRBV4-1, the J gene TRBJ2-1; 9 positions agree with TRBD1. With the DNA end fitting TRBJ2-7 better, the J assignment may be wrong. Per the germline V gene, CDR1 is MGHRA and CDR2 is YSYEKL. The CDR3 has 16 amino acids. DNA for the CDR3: TGCGCCAGCAGCCAAACCGGGACAGGGAGGTACAATGAGCAGTACTTC. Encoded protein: CASSQTGTGRYNEQYF.

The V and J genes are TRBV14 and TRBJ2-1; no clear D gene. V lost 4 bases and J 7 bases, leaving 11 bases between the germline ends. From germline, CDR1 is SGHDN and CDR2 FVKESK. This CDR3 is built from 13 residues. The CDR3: CASSPQYGNEQFF. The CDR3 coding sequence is TGTGCCAGCAGCCCACAATATGGAAATGAGCAGTTCTTC.

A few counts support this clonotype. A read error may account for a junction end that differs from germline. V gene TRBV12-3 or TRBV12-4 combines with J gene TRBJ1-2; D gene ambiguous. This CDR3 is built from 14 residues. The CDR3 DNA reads TGTGCCAGCAGTAGAACCTCCGCTGGGTATGGTTACACCTTC. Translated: CASSRTSAGYGYTF.

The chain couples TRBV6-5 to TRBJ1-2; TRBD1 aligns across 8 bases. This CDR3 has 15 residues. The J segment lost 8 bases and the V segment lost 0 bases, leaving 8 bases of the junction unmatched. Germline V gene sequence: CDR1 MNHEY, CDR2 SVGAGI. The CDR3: CASSYSSQGARGYTF. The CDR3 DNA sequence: TGTGCCAGCAGTTACTCGAGTCAGGGGGCGCGGGGCTACACCTTC.

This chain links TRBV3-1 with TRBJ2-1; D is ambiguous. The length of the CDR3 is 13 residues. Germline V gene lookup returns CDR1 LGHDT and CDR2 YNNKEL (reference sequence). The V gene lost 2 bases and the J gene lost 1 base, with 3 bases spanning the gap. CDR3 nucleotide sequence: TGTGCCAGCAGCCAAATGTCCTACAATGAGCAGTTCTTC. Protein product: CASSQMSYNEQFF.

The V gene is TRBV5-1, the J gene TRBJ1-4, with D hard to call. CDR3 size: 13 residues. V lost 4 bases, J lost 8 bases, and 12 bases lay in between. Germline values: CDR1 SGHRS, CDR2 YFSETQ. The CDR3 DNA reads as TGCGCCAGCAGCACAGAAGGGCGGGAAAAACTGTTTTTT. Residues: CASSTEGREKLFF.

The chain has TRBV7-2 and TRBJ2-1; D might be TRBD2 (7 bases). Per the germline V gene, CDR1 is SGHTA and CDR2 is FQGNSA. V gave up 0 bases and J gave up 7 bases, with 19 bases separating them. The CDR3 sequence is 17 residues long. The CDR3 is CASSLAFGGAVRNEQFF. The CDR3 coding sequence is TGTGCCAGCAGCTTAGCGTTTGGGGGGGCTGTTAGGAATGAGCAGTTCTTC.

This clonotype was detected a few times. This CDR3 reads CASSSRDGDRASTEQFF. CDR3 coding DNA: TGTGCCAGCAGCTCCCGAGATGGGGACAGGGCTTCTACTGAGCAGTTCTTC. The rearrangement links TRBV9 to TRBJ2-1; 9 nucleotides match TRBD1. The CDR3 runs 17 residues. V lost 4 bases and J lost 9; bases outside the gene matches: 17. CDR1 and CDR2 from the germline V gene are SGDLS and YYNGEE.

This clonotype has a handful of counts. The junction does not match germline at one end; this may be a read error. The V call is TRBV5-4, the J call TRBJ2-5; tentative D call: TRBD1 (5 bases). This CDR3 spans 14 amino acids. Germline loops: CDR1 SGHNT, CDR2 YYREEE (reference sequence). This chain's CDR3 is CASTPDTYQETQYF. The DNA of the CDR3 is TGTGCCAGCACCCCGGACACCTACCAGGAGACCCAGTACTTC.

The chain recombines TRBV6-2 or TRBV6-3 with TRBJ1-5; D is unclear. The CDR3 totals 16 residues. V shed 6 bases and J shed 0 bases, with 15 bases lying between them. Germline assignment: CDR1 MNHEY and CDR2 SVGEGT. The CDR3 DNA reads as TGTGCCAGCAGGATCACCGGGCCTCGTAGCAATCAGCCCCAGCATTTT. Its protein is CASRITGPRSNQPQHF.

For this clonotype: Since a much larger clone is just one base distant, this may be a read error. CDR3 sequence reads: CSAGEEGRPNSPLHF. The CDR3, as DNA: TGCAGTGCTGGAGAAGAGGGGAGACCGAATTCACCCCTCCACTTT. This sequence joins TRBV20-1 and TRBJ1-6, with D perhaps TRBD1 (5 bases). CDR3 length equals 15 residues. Germline CDR1 is DFQATT and CDR2 is SNEGSKA (reference sequence).

The CDR3: CASSQHGTSGNEQFF. The CDR3 DNA is TGCGCCAGCAGCCAACATGGGACTAGCGGGAATGAGCAGTTCTTC. The chain joins TRBV4-3 to TRBJ2-1, with 12 positions matching TRBD2. This CDR3 region has 15 residues. Germline-derived CDR1 and CDR2 are LGHNA and YSLEER. Trimming cost V 2 bases and J 7 bases; bases outside gene matches: 3.

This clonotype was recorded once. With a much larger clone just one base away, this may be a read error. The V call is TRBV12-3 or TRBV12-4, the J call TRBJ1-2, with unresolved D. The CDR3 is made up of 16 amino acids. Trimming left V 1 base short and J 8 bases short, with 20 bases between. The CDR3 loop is CASSLGIRGPGRGYTF. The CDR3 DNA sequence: TGTGCCAGCAGTTTAGGCATACGCGGGCCAGGACGAGGCTACACCTTC.

CDR3: CATSAGQVNNEQFF. CDR3 nucleotides: TGTGCCACCAGTGCGGGACAGGTTAACAATGAGCAGTTCTTC. The chain is built from TRBV24-1 and TRBJ2-1, with 8 bases matching TRBD1. The CDR3 covers 14 residues. With V trimmed by 5 bases and J by 5 bases, 4 bases remained unmatched. The germline V gene encodes CDR1 KGHDR and CDR2 SFDVKD.